These 18 T cell receptor beta chains share one sample of origin, sequenced in a study of memory CD4+ T cells and cytomegalovirus serostatus. The sort gate was single viable CD3+CD4+CD8-CD45RO+ cells for memory CD4+ T cells. Assay used: immunoSEQ multiplex PCR; TCRdb lists only in-frame clones, some missing. This repertoire shows 64,000 or so clones, 75% to 80% found once; its top ten account for 0.75% to 0.9%. Sequenced sample: memory CD4+ T cells from blood. The receptor source for this set is an adult in good health and CMV-seronegative.

V and J are TRBV10-1 and TRBJ2-1; D not certain. This CDR3 is built from 15 residues. The ends were cut back, 3 bases at V and 2 bases at J, with 11 bases in the middle. Per the germline V gene, CDR1 is WNHNN and CDR2 is SYGVQD (reference sequence). CDR3 nucleotide sequence: TGCGCCAGCAGTGAAGGCGTTTTAACCTACAATGAGCAGTTCTTC. It translates to CASSEGVLTYNEQFF.

The rearrangement uses TRBV30 and TRBJ1-3; D perhaps matches TRBD1 (5 bases). The length of the CDR3 is 14 residues. Trimming took off 2 bases at V and 0 bases at J, with 8 bases between the two ends. Germline V CDR1 and CDR2: GTSNPN, SVGIG (reference sequence). In DNA form, the CDR3 reads TGTGCCTGGAGTTCGGACACCTCTGGAAACACCATATATTTT. Its protein product is CAWSSDTSGNTIYF. Supplemented by reference TRBV30 and TRBJ1-3, the full variable domain reads SQTIHQWPATLVQPVGSPLSLECTVEGTSNPNLYWYRQAAGRGLQLLFYSVGIGQISSEVPQNLSASRPQDRQFILSSKKLLLSDSGFYLCAWSSDTSGNTIYFGEGSWLTVV.

The rearrangement uses TRBV11-3 and TRBJ2-3; TRBD2 might be the D (7 bases). The CDR3 is made up of 15 amino acids. V was shortened by 5 bases and J by 4 bases, with 16 bases between the two germline ends. In germline, CDR1 is SGHNT, CDR2 YENEEA. The CDR3 sequence: CASSPRGGRSDTQYF. CDR3 DNA sequence: TGTGCCAGCAGCCCTAGGGGGGGTCGATCAGATACGCAGTATTTT.

This clone was observed once. The V and J genes are TRBV5-1 and TRBJ1-1; 8 nucleotides line up with TRBD1. The trim removed 0 bases at V and 5 bases at J, leaving 6 bases unmatched. Germline lookup yields CDR1 SGHRS and CDR2 YFSETQ. CDR3 size: 15 residues. This chain's CDR3 is CASSLGDRRGTEAFF. As DNA, the CDR3 is TGCGCCAGCAGCTTGGGGGACAGGAGGGGAACTGAAGCTTTCTTT.

The chain couples TRBV18 to TRBJ2-7; 10 positions match TRBD2. This CDR3 region has 22 residues. The V segment lost 3 bases and the J segment 12 bases; nucleotides outside the gene matches: 35. Per germline, CDR1 KGHSH and CDR2 LQKENI. CDR3 protein: CASSPPAGPASGGTIRGKRTYF. The CDR3 DNA reads TGTGCCAGCTCACCCCCCGCCGGGCCTGCTAGCGGGGGAACGATACGGGGTAAACGGACGTACTTC.

The chain employs TRBV28 and TRBJ2-1, with TRBD2 identical over 7 bases. This CDR3 has 14 residues. The ends lost 6 bases at V and 6 bases at J; junction bases unmatched: 8. Germline V gives CDR1 MDHEN, CDR2 SYDVKM. CDR3 sequence (DNA): TGTGCCAGCAGCAACCCCGGGACTATCAATGAGCAGTTCTTC. This encodes CASSNPGTINEQFF.

The V and J genes are TRBV7-3 and TRBJ2-5; 16 bases match TRBD2. The CDR3 totals 17 residues. The V segment lost 5 bases and the J segment 4 bases; nucleotides outside the gene matches: 7. Germline V lookup: CDR1 SGHTA, CDR2 FQGTGA. The CDR3, as DNA: TGTGCCAGCAGCCTCGGGACTAGCGGGGGGGGTGCAGAGACCCAGTACTTC. This encodes CASSLGTSGGGAETQYF.

This clone is a singleton in its sample. J is TRBJ2-4 and V is TRBV14; D ambiguous. CDR3 length equals 16 residues. The V gene lost 0 bases and the J gene lost 4 bases, with 13 bases spanning the gap. Per the germline V gene, CDR1 is SGHDN and CDR2 is FVKESK. The CDR3 DNA follows: TGTGCCAGCAGCCAAGAGCCGCGAGGAGTGAAAAACATTCAGTACTTC. This translates into CASSQEPRGVKNIQYF.

The V gene is TRBV5-8, the J gene TRBJ2-7; D may match TRBD1 or TRBD2 (5 bases each). The ends were cut back, 3 bases at V and 9 bases at J, with 13 bases in the middle. Germline CDR1 reads SGHTS; CDR2 reads YDEGEE. This CDR3 has 12 residues. The CDR3 region has the DNA TGTGCCAGCAGCTGGGTGGCAGGGACGCAGTACTTC. It specifies CASSWVAGTQYF.

V and J are TRBV28 and TRBJ2-5; 15 bases match TRBD2. The CDR3 contains 17 residues. Germline-derived CDR1 and CDR2 are MDHEN and SYDVKM. Trimming at V came to 2 bases and at J to 0 bases, leaving 1 base not matched to a gene. The CDR3 nucleotides read TGTGCCAGCAGTTTAGGGACTAGCGGGGGGTACCAAGAGACCCAGTACTTC. This encodes CASSLGTSGGYQETQYF.

The DNA of the CDR3 is TGTGCCAGCAGTTACGAAGGCGGGAGTTCCTACAATGAGCAGTTCTTC. This translates into CASSYEGGSSYNEQFF. This chain joins TRBV6-5 and TRBJ2-1; 7 bases match TRBD2. Germline V gene sequence: CDR1 MNHEY, CDR2 SVGAGI. The trim removed 2 bases at V and 1 base at J, leaving 5 bases unmatched. This CDR3 spans 16 amino acids.

The gene calls are TRBV5-1 and TRBJ1-2; 8 bases fit TRBD1. V lost 4 bases, J lost 8 bases, and 10 bases stayed unmatched. Per the germline V gene, CDR1 is SGHRS and CDR2 is YFSETQ. The CDR3 consists of 14 residues. As DNA, the CDR3 is TGCGCCAGCAGCCCAGACGGACAGGGTTTAGGCTACACCTTC. It encodes CASSPDGQGLGYTF.

The table lists this clone with a few counts. Other DNA sequences within the sample encode an identical CDR3. The rearrangement links TRBV11-3 to TRBJ1-3; no clear D gene. Germline-derived CDR1 and CDR2 are SGHNT and YENEEA. V was shortened by 0 bases and J by 3 bases, with 0 bases between the two germline ends. The CDR3 has 12 residues. CDR3 in amino acids: CASSLDGNTIYF. The CDR3 DNA sequence: TGTGCCAGCAGCTTAGATGGAAACACCATATATTTT. The full variable domain, its missing parts supplied by reference TRBV11-3 and TRBJ1-3, is EAGVVQSPRYKIIEKKQPVAFWCNPISGHNTLYWYLQNLGQGPELLIRYENEEAVDDSQLPKDRFSAERLKGVDSTLKIQPAELGDSAVYLCASSLDGNTIYFGEGSWLTVV.

This clone came up a few times. The chain employs TRBV30 and TRBJ1-1; no definite D call. The germline V gene has CDR1 GTSNPN and CDR2 SVGIG (reference sequence). V was trimmed by 2 bases and J by 1 base, leaving 5 bases between them. The CDR3 length is 12 residues. In nucleotides, the CDR3 is TGTGCCTGGAGTTTACAGAACACTGAAGCTTTCTTT. It specifies CAWSLQNTEAFF.

The chain employs TRBV5-1 and TRBJ2-3; D perhaps matches TRBD1 (5 bases). Trimming took 4 bases from V and 4 from J, leaving 10 bases between them. This CDR3 contains 13 residues. Looked up from germline, CDR1 is SGHRS and CDR2 is YFSETQ. In DNA, the CDR3 is TGCGCCAGCAGCCCGACAGTTTCAGATACGCAGTATTTT. Encoded protein: CASSPTVSDTQYF.

Worth noting for this clone: This CDR3 fails to terminate in the conserved phenylalanine or tryptophan, so it likely reflects a read error. The DNA is left out, because the CDR3 cannot be placed on it with certainty; the CDR3 is given as TCRdb lists it. The chain combines TRBV11-1 with TRBJ1-3; TRBD1 is the table's D call and was not checked against the DNA. The CDR3 totals 9 residues, both ends included. CDR1 and CDR2 (germline): SGHAT, FQDESV (reference sequence). CDR3 amino acids: CASSPGGSE.

This chain links TRBV7-9 with TRBJ2-7; maybe TRBD1 (6 bases). V was shortened by 5 bases and J by 2 bases, with 13 bases between the two germline ends. This CDR3 has 14 amino acids. CDR1 is SEHNR and CDR2 is FQNEAQ in the germline V gene (reference sequence). The CDR3 protein is CASSLTGRTYEQYF. CDR3 nucleotide sequence: TGTGCCAGCAGCCTGACAGGCAGAACCTACGAGCAGTACTTC.

This chain uses TRBV7-2 with TRBJ1-4, with 10 bases matching TRBD1. Trimming cost V 5 bases and J 8 bases; bases outside gene matches: 8. The CDR3 is 15 residues long. Germline V gene sequence: CDR1 SGHTA, CDR2 FQGNSA. Written as DNA, the CDR3 is TGTGCCAGCAGCCTCCGACAGGGGGCTGGAGAAAAACTGTTTTTT. Translated: CASSLRQGAGEKLFF.